This TCR beta chain stems from a study of cytomegalovirus exposure and HLA in healthy donors. V was trimmed by 0 bases and J by 4 bases, leaving 16 bases between them. This CDR3 region has 16 residues. CDR1 MGHRA and CDR2 YSYEKL come from the germline V gene. This clone has only one observation. The PCR made use of 60 Vbeta and 13 Jbeta primers. TCRdb keeps only in-frame clones here, not all; method: immunoSEQ multiplex PCR. The sample has 150,000 to 200,000 clones, 80% seen once. The chain combines TRBV4-1 with TRBJ2-7, with D perhaps matching TRBD2 (6 bases). The origin of this receptor is a boy aged 5-17 years in good health and CMV-seronegative. Sequencing input: PBMCs. This chain's CDR3 is CASSQDRAGSRYEQYF. CDR3 sequence (DNA): TGCGCCAGCAGCCAAGATCGCGCCGGGAGTAGGTACGAGCAGTACTTC.